The 3 T cell receptor beta chains listed next were all sequenced from one sample in a study of blood T cell repertoires in COVID-19. TCRdb's table, derived via immunoSEQ multiplex PCR, lists solely in-frame clones and lacks some. The top ten clones hold under 7.5% of a sample with 300,000 or so clones, roughly 90% of them seen once. The sequenced sample consisted of peripheral blood. These receptors were obtained from a man between 18 and 29 years old who had recovered from COVID-19.

In its sample, this clone was seen a few times. The chain uses TRBV27 and TRBJ1-2; 8 nucleotides align to TRBD1. With V trimmed by 8 bases and J by 5 bases, 13 bases remained unmatched. CDR3 length: 15 amino acids. The germline V gene has CDR1 MNHEY and CDR2 SMNVEV (reference sequence). The CDR3 loop is CASGRQGAMGYGYTF. DNA for the CDR3: TGTGCCAGCGGACGTCAGGGGGCGATGGGATATGGCTACACCTTC.

The chain is built from TRBV7-9 and TRBJ2-3; 8 nucleotides line up with TRBD2. Unmatched junction bases numbered 6, after V lost 5 bases and J lost 2 bases. Germline V gene data show CDR1 as SEHNR and CDR2 as FQNEAQ (reference sequence). This CDR3 region has 15 residues. CDR3: CASSGQRGPTDTQYF. The CDR3 DNA sequence: TGTGCCAGCAGCGGGCAGCGGGGGCCCACAGATACGCAGTATTTT.

The table lists this clone with a count of one. The J gene is TRBJ2-1, the V gene TRBV9, with 7 bases aligning to TRBD1. V gave up 5 bases and J gave up 8 bases; unmatched junction bases: 10. Germline loops: CDR1 SGDLS, CDR2 YYNGEE. The CDR3 has 14 residues. The CDR3 bases are TGTGCCAGCAGTTGGGACAGAAGAACGGATGAGCAGTTCTTC. Protein sequence: CASSWDRRTDEQFF.